This TCR beta chain was identified during a study of identical twins. Study-wide results and limits: Fewer insertions were carried by abundant cord blood beta clonotypes, but none was seen in memory repertoires.

Template switching added a universal primer site, and cDNA bore unique molecular identifiers. TCRdb redid the calling of the 5' RACE reads with MiXCR, one entry per CDR3 protein. The sample records 400,000 to 550,000 distinct CDR3 sequences, 13% to 15% being singletons. Germline V lookup: CDR1 MNHEY, CDR2 SMNVEV (reference sequence). The CDR3 covers 16 residues. Trimming took off 2 bases at V and 0 bases at J, with 10 bases between the two ends. Turning to this clonotype: The antigen is unknown.

In addition, the sample was reused for a study of yellow fever vaccine responses in identical twins.

Input material: CD4+ T cells sorted from blood. The clonotype originates from a woman aged 18-29 years in good health. The chain recombines TRBV27 with TRBJ2-2; D is unresolved. The CDR3 DNA reads TGTGCCAGCAGTTTACGCCCACCCGCGAACACCGGGGAGCTGTTTTTT. Translation: CASSLRPPANTGELFF.